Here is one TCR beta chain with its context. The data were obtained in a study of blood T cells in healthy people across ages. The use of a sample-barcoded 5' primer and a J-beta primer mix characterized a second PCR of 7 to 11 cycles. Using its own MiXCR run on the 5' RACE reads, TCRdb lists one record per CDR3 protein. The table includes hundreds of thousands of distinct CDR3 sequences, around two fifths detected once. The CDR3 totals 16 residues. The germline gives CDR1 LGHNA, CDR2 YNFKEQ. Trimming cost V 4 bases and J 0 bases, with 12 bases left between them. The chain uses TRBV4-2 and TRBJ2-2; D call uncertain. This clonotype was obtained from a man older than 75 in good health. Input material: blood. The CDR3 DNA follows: TGTGCCAGCAGCCGGAACCTTGACCCGAACACCGGGGAGCTGTTTTTT. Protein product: CASSRNLDPNTGELFF.